These 29 T cell receptor beta chains originate from one sample sequenced in a study of regulatory T cells in long-lasting Graves disease. In building TCR beta libraries, iRepertoire HTBI primers were used together with Arm-PCR of CDR3 regions. From the multiplex PCR reads, TCRdb called clonotypes with MiXCR, one entry per CDR3 protein. Of 360,000 or so distinct CDR3 sequences in the sample, approximately 10% were seen once. Time point indicated: newly diagnosed GD, antithyroid drugs for less than 3 months. Generation of the TCR library employed RNA extracted from PBMCs. A further study also used this sample, focusing on T cells in Graves' hyperthyroidism and ophthalmopathy.

The material sequenced was peripheral blood mononuclear cells (PBMCs), taken at new diagnosis, from a patient treated with antithyroid drugs. Source of these receptors: a woman in her late teens or twenties with Graves disease.

Notes on this clonotype: One junction end does not reproduce the germline sequence, and a read error may be involved. The chain is built from TRBV5-1 and TRBJ1-2; D gene unclear. CDR1 is SGHRS, CDR2 YFSETQ, per germline. This CDR3 has 12 amino acids. CDR3 bases: TGCGCCAGCAGCTTACTAGGCTATGGCTACGCCTTC. As protein: CASSLLGYGYAF.

On this clonotype: This sequence may be a read error, since a much larger clone differs from it by one base. The CDR3 is CASSQIGQRAENTEAFF. The CDR3 DNA reads TGTGCCAGCAGCCAGATCGGACAGAGGGCTGAGAACACTGAAGCTTTCTTT. V and J are TRBV6-1 and TRBJ1-1, with D possibly being TRBD1 (6 bases). CDR1 is MNHNS and CDR2 is SASEGT in the germline V gene. This CDR3 has 17 amino acids. V was shortened by 6 bases and J by 1 base, with 21 bases between the two germline ends.

The chain is built from TRBV6-1 and TRBJ2-7, with D possibly being TRBD2 (6 bases). CDR1 and CDR2 (germline): MNHNS, SASEGT. CDR3 length equals 17 residues. V was trimmed by 6 bases and J by 2 bases, leaving 23 bases between them. The chain's CDR3 is CASRRPRGDGGAYEQYV. CDR3 DNA: TGTGCCAGCAGGAGGCCCCGGGGCGACGGAGGGGCCTACGAGCAGTACGTC.

This clonotype has at least ten counts. The V gene is TRBV20-1, the J gene TRBJ2-2; D is ambiguous. In germline, CDR1 is DFQATT, CDR2 SNEGSKA (reference sequence). With 0 bases removed from V and 4 bases from J, the gap between germline ends came to 3 bases. CDR3 length equals 12 residues. For the CDR3, the DNA is TGCAGTGCTAGAGATTTCACCGGGGAGCTGTTTTTT. As protein: CSARDFTGELFF.

Concerning this clonotype: Just one base apart from a much larger clone, this may be a read error. V usage is TRBV30 and J usage is TRBJ2-1; D tentatively fits TRBD1 or TRBD2 (5 bases each). Germline V CDR1 and CDR2: GTSNPN, SVGIG (reference sequence). Between the trimmed V and J ends, which lost 1 base and 0 bases, there was a span of 7 bases. The CDR3 consists of 14 residues. CDR3 DNA: TGTGCCTGGAGTGGGGGGAGCTCCTACAATGAGCAGTTCTTC. Translated: CAWSGGSSYNEQFF.

This clonotype was seen repeatedly, ten times or more. CDR3 nucleotide sequence: TGCAGTGCTAGAGATCCTTTTCATCCAGACTACAATGAGCAGTTCTTC. Amino acid sequence: CSARDPFHPDYNEQFF. This rearrangement joins TRBV20-1 to TRBJ2-1; unclear D gene. This CDR3 spans 16 amino acids. Germline V CDR1 and CDR2: DFQATT, SNEGSKA (reference sequence). With 0 bases removed from V and 3 bases from J, the gap between germline ends came to 15 bases.

This clonotype was detected many times. The V call is TRBV6-5, the J call TRBJ1-1; D gene uncertain. V shed 2 bases and J shed 0 bases, with 7 bases lying between them. CDR1 is MNHEY, CDR2 SVGAGI, per germline. The CDR3 totals 14 residues. For the CDR3, the DNA is TGTGCCAGCAGTTACGGGGTTATGAACACTGAAGCTTTCTTT. Translation gives CASSYGVMNTEAFF.

This chain uses TRBV4-1 with TRBJ2-6, with TRBD1 identical over 12 bases. Per germline, CDR1 MGHRA and CDR2 YSYEKL. V lost 0 bases, J lost 3 bases, and 6 bases stayed unmatched. The CDR3 is 19 amino acids. The CDR3, as DNA: TGCGCCAGCAGCCAAGATAGGGGACAGGGGGCTGGTGGGGCCAACGTCCTGACTTTC. It specifies CASSQDRGQGAGGANVLTF.

To note about this clonotype: This sequence may be a read error, since a much larger clone differs from it by one base. This chain joins TRBV6-9 and TRBJ1-2; D is possibly TRBD1 (6 bases). This CDR3 is 17 amino acids long. Per the germline V gene, CDR1 is MNHGY and CDR2 is SVAAGI. Trimming took off 2 bases at V and 5 bases at J, with 21 bases between the two ends. Written as DNA, the CDR3 is TGTGCCAGCAGTTATGCGGGCTCTCGGGGGGCCGAGTATGGCTACACCTTC. It specifies CASSYAGSRGAEYGYTF.

The CDR3 loop is CSAATSGRAVQYF. CDR3 DNA: TGCAGTGCTGCGACTAGCGGGAGGGCAGTGCAGTACTTC. This chain links TRBV20-1 with TRBJ2-7, with 14 nucleotides matching TRBD2. This CDR3 comprises 13 residues. V gave up 5 bases and J gave up 9 bases; unmatched junction bases: 6. Germline V gene sequence: CDR1 DFQATT, CDR2 SNEGSKA (reference sequence).

CDR3 region: CAIQNRLTGFSYGNTIYF. The CDR3 DNA sequence: TGTGCCATCCAAAACCGATTAACAGGTTTCTCTTATGGAAACACCATATATTTT. This chain links TRBV10-3 with TRBJ1-3, with a weak D call TRBD1 (5 bases). The CDR3 runs to 18 residues. Germline CDR1 and CDR2: ENHRY and SYGVKD. V lost 8 bases to trimming and J lost 3 bases, with 26 bases between them.

The table lists this clonotype with many counts. The chain uses TRBV12-3 or TRBV12-4 and TRBJ2-1; D is possibly TRBD2 (5 bases). V was clipped by 8 bases and J by 5 bases, with 16 bases between them. This CDR3 has 14 residues. CDR3 nucleotides: TGTGCCAGCCTCCGGGGTGGGTTCGACAATGAGCAGTTCTTC. The encoded protein is CASLRGGFDNEQFF.

Ten or more counts support this clonotype. The genes are TRBV28 and TRBJ2-5; tentatively, D is TRBD2 (5 bases). CDR3 length equals 12 residues. V dropped 8 bases and J dropped 4 bases, with 11 bases sitting between them. CDR1 and CDR2 (germline): MDHEN, SYDVKM. This CDR3 reads CASGRRVETQYF. CDR3 bases: TGTGCCAGCGGACGGCGGGTAGAGACCCAGTACTTC.

V usage is TRBV12-3 or TRBV12-4 and J usage is TRBJ1-2, with TRBD1 matching 9 bases. The CDR3 length is 14 residues. The J segment lost 4 bases and the V segment lost 7 bases, leaving 7 bases of the junction unmatched. The DNA of the CDR3 is TGTGCCAGCAAACCGGGACAGGGACTCTATGGCTACACCTTC. This sequence encodes CASKPGQGLYGYTF.

This clonotype was seen repeatedly, ten times or more. This chain uses TRBV6-2 or TRBV6-3 with TRBJ1-1; D gene uncertain. V lost 1 base and J 1 base, leaving 10 bases between the germline ends. The CDR3 spans 15 residues. Germline V gene data show CDR1 as MNHEY and CDR2 as SVGEGT. CDR3 sequence reads: CASSYLPGKNTEAFF. The CDR3 DNA follows: TGTGCCAGCAGTTACTTGCCGGGCAAGAACACTGAAGCTTTCTTT.

This clonotype occurred many times. The gene calls are TRBV14 and TRBJ2-1; D gene unclear. The CDR3 runs 13 residues. Germline V gives CDR1 SGHDN, CDR2 FVKESK. The V and J ends lost 4 bases and 7 bases respectively, with 11 bases between them. The CDR3 region has the DNA TGTGCCAGCAGCCCCACGTTCGAGAATGAGCAGTTCTTC. It codes for CASSPTFENEQFF.

Concerning this clonotype: Since a much larger clone is just one base distant, this may be a read error. This likely comes from a read error, as the CDR3 has no conserved phenylalanine or tryptophan at its end. The CDR3 nucleotides are TGTGCCAGCAGCCATAGCGGGACCTTTTCGGGGAGAGAGACCCAGTACTCC. Translating it yields CASSHSGTFSGRETQYS. The rearrangement links TRBV5-4 to TRBJ2-5; 8 nucleotides line up with TRBD2. Germline loops: CDR1 SGHNT, CDR2 YYREEE (reference sequence). The CDR3 loop spans 17 amino acids. The ends lost 4 bases at V and 4 bases at J; junction bases unmatched: 15.

This clonotype occurred many times. The genes are TRBV7-2 and TRBJ2-5; unclear D gene. CDR1 is SGHTA and CDR2 is FQGNSA in the germline V gene. This CDR3 has 13 amino acids. V lost 2 bases to trimming and J lost 7 bases, with 11 bases between them. The CDR3 bases are TGTGCCAGCAGCTTACAAACGAAGGGGACCCAGTACTTC. This sequence encodes CASSLQTKGTQYF.

The V call is TRBV20-1, the J call TRBJ1-1, with a possible D match to TRBD1 (5 bases). The CDR3 is made up of 13 amino acids. Trimming took off 7 bases at V and 5 bases at J, with 17 bases between the two ends. Germline V gives CDR1 DFQATT, CDR2 SNEGSKA (reference sequence). CDR3 in amino acids: CSVGDEGWTEAFF. The CDR3, as DNA: TGCAGTGTAGGGGACGAGGGATGGACTGAAGCTTTCTTT.

This clonotype was seen only a few times. Germline is not matched at one junction end, which may reflect a read error. This rearrangement joins TRBV11-1 to TRBJ2-5, with 12 positions matching TRBD2. The J call may be wrong; the DNA end is better matched by TRBJ2-1. The germline V gene encodes CDR1 SGHAT and CDR2 FQDESV (reference sequence). The CDR3 has 17 amino acids. The CDR3 DNA is TGCGCCAGCAGCCGGGGGCCGCTAGCGGGGGGGCCGAATGAGCAGTTCTTC. Translated, it gives CASSRGPLAGGPNEQFF.

Concerning this clonotype itself: The conserved phenylalanine or tryptophan is not found at the CDR3 terminus, so this likely reflects a read error. CDR3 nucleotides: TGTGCCAGCAGTTCCTCTTCCCCGACTTACAGGAACACTGAAGCTTTCCTT. Encoded protein: CASSSSSPTYRNTEAFL. V gene TRBV6-1 combines with J gene TRBJ1-1; D remains unclear. Trimming shortened V by 5 bases and J by 1 base, and 20 bases separated the two germline ends. The CDR3 contains 17 residues. Germline loops: CDR1 MNHNS, CDR2 SASEGT.

In its sample, this clonotype was seen many times. This rearrangement joins TRBV11-2 to TRBJ2-1; maybe TRBD2 (6 bases). With 2 bases removed from V and 13 bases from J, the gap between germline ends came to 15 bases. This CDR3 spans 13 amino acids. Germline V gene sequence: CDR1 SGHAT, CDR2 FQNNGV. The CDR3 region has the DNA TGTGCCAGCAGCTTATTACGGGGGTTAGGTCAGTTCTTC. Its translation is CASSLLRGLGQFF.

The V and J genes are TRBV27 and TRBJ1-1; no clear D gene. V was trimmed by 3 bases and J by 1 base, leaving 9 bases between them. Germline V gene lookup returns CDR1 MNHEY and CDR2 SMNVEV (reference sequence). CDR3 size: 14 residues. This CDR3 is CASSFSGANTEAFF. The CDR3 DNA sequence: TGTGCCAGCAGTTTCTCCGGAGCGAACACTGAAGCTTTCTTT.

This clonotype came up many times. This chain uses TRBV7-2 with TRBJ1-2; D is unresolved. Germline CDR1 is SGHTA and CDR2 is FQGNSA. The CDR3 runs to 18 residues. The ends were cut back, 5 bases at V and 2 bases at J, with 24 bases in the middle. CDR3 bases: TGTGCCAGCAGCCCGGAGGCGGCAATCGGGTGGTGGAACTATGGCTACACCTTC. As protein: CASSPEAAIGWWNYGYTF.

The sample holds many counts of this clonotype. The chain employs TRBV2 and TRBJ2-5, with 9 bases matching TRBD2. The germline gives CDR1 SNHLY, CDR2 FYNNEI. CDR3 length: 15 residues. Unmatched junction bases numbered 9, after V lost 5 bases and J lost 5 bases. The CDR3 nucleotides read TGTGCCAGCAGTCCCCCTGGCGGGAGGGGCGAGACCCAGTACTTC. Translation gives CASSPPGGRGETQYF.

The V call is TRBV2, the J call TRBJ1-2, with no clear D. The CDR3 loop spans 16 amino acids. With 2 bases removed from V and 0 bases from J, the gap between germline ends came to 13 bases. From germline, CDR1 is SNHLY and CDR2 FYNNEI. CDR3 sequence reads: CASSENIYGANYGYTF. CDR3 sequence (DNA): TGTGCCAGCAGTGAAAACATATATGGAGCTAACTATGGCTACACCTTC.

Many counts were recorded for this clonotype. V is TRBV7-2 and J is TRBJ2-3; a weak D match, TRBD2 (6 bases). Germline values: CDR1 SGHTA, CDR2 FQGNSA. Trimming pared 5 bases from V and 3 bases from J, leaving 24 bases between. The CDR3 totals 18 residues. As DNA, the CDR3 is TGTGCCAGCAGCCTCTCCGGGCCTAGCGCCCGGAGGACAGATACGCAGTATTTT. Protein product: CASSLSGPSARRTDTQYF.

This clonotype was picked up a small number of times. A much larger clone differs from this one at a single base, so this may be a read error. The chain carries TRBV7-2 and TRBJ2-1, with D unresolved. Trimming took off 8 bases at V and 8 bases at J, with 4 bases between the two ends. There are 9 residues in the CDR3. The germline CDR1 and CDR2 sequences are SGHTA and FQGNSA. CDR3 nucleotides: TGTGCCAGCGGGTATGAGCAGTTCTTC. It codes for CASGYEQFF. Looking up the rest from reference TRBV7-2 and TRBJ2-1 gives the full variable domain: GAGVSQSPSNKVTEKGKDVELRCDPISGHTALYWYRQSLGQGLEFLIYFQGNSAPDKSGLPSDRFSAERTGGSVSTLTIQRTQQEDSAVYLCASGYEQFFGPGTRLTVL.

There are many counts of this clonotype. This chain uses TRBV6-1 with TRBJ2-7, with 9 bases identical to TRBD1. Germline values: CDR1 MNHNS, CDR2 SASEGT. Trimming at V came to 6 bases and at J to 1 base, leaving 4 bases not matched to a gene. The CDR3 runs 14 residues. The CDR3 DNA reads as TGTGCCAGCAGCGGACAGGGGCTATCCTACGAGCAGTACTTC. Encoded protein: CASSGQGLSYEQYF.